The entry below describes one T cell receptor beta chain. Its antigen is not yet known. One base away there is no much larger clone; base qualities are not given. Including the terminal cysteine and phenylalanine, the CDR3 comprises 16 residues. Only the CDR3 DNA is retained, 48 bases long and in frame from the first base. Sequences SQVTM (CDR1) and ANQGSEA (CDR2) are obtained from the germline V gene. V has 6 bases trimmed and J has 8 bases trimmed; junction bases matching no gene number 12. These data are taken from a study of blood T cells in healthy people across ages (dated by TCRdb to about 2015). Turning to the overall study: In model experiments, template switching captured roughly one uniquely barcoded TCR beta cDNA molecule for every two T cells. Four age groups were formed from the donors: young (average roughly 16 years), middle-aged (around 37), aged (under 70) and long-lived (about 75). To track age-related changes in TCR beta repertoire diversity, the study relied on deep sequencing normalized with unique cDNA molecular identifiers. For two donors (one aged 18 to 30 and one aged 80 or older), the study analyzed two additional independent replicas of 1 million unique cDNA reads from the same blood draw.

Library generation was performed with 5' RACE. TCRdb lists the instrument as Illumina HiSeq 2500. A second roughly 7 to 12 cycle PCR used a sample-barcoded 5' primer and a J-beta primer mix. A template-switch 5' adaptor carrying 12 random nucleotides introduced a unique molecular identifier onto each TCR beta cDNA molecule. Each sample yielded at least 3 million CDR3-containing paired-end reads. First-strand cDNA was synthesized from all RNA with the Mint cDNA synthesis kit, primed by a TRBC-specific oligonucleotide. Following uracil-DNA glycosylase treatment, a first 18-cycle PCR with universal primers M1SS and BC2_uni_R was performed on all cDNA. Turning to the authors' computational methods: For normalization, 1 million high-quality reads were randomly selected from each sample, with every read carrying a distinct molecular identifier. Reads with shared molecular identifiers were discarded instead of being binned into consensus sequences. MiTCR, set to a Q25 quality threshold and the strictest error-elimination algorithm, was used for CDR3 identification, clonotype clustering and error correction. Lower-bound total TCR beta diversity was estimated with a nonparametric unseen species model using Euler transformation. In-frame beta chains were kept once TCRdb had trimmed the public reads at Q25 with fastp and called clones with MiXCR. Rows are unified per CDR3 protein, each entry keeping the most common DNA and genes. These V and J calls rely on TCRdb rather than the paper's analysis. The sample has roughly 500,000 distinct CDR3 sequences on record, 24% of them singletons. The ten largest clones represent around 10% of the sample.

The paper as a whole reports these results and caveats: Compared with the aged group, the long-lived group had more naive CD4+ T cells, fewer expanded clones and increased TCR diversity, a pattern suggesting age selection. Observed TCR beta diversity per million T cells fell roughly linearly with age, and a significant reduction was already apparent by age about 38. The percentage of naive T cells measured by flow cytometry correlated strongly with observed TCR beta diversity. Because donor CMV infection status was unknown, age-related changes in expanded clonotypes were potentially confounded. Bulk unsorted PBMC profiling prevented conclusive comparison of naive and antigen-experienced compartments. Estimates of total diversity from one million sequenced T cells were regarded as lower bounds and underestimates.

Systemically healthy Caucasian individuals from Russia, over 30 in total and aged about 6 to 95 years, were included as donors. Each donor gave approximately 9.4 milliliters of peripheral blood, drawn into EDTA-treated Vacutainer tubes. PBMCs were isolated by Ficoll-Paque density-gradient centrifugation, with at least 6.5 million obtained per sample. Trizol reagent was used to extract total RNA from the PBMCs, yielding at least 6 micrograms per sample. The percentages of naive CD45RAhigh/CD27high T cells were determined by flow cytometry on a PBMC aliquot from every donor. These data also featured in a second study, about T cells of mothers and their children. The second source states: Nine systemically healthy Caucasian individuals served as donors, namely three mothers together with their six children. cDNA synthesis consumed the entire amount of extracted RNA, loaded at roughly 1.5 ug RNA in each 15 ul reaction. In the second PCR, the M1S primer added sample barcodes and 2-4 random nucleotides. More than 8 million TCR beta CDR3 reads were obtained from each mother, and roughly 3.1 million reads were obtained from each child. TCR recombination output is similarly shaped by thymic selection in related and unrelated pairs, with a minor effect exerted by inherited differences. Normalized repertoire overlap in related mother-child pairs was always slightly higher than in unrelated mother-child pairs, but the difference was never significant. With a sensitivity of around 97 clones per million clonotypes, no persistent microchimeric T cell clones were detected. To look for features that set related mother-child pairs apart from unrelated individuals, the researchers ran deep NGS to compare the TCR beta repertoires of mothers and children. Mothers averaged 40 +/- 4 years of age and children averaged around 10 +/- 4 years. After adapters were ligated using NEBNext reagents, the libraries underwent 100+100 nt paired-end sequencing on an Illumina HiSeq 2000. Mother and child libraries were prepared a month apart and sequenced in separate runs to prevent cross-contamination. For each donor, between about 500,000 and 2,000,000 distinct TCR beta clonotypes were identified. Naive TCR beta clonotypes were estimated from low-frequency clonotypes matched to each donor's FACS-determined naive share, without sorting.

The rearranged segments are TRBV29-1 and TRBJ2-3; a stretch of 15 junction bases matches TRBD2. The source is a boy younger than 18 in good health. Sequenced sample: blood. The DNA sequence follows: TGCAGCGTGGAATTAGGACTAGCGGGAGGGTCACGTACGCAGTATTTT. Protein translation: CSVELGLAGGSRTQYF.